This is a list of T cell receptor beta chains from one sample in a study of cytomegalovirus exposure and HLA in healthy donors. Assay used: immunoSEQ multiplex PCR; TCRdb lists only in-frame clones, some missing. The repertoire includes 150,000 to 200,000 clones, roughly 80% of them detected once, and approximately 2% sits in the top ten. The source material was PBMCs. The receptors shown here come from a female donor in good health and CMV-seronegative. CDR3s leave out the opening cysteine and the closing phenylalanine or tryptophan. Fields, in order: V gene, J gene, CDR3 protein.

V: TRBV6-1
J: TRBJ1-2
CDR3: ASSEAGQVNYGYT

V: TRBV5-6
J: TRBJ1-4
CDR3: ASSLTGGYDNEKLF

V: TRBV7-6
J: TRBJ2-7
CDR3: ASSLAGTGNYEQY

V: TRBV19
J: TRBJ2-1
CDR3: ASRSYSYNEQF

V: TRBV7-9
J: TRBJ2-7
CDR3: ASSLSQGARYEQY

V: TRBV9
J: TRBJ1-3
CDR3: ASSVAPGRDSGNTIY

V: TRBV6-6
J: TRBJ1-6
CDR3: ASSVEFNSPLH

V: TRBV11-1
J: TRBJ2-3
CDR3: ASRPGGWTPSPAGTQY

V: TRBV30
J: TRBJ1-2
CDR3: AWSVPGPYGYT

V: TRBV30
J: TRBJ2-3
CDR3: AWSFSTRQNQY

V: TRBV10-1
J: TRBJ2-5
CDR3: ASSDSGTGGAFSTETQY

V: TRBV7-3
J: TRBJ1-3
CDR3: ASSAGLYSGNTIY

V: TRBV25-1
J: TRBJ1-1
CDR3: ASTPAGEYSEAF

V: TRBV29-1
J: TRBJ2-3
CDR3: SLTSGSGADTQY

V: TRBV2
J: TRBJ2-1
CDR3: ASSWTRDEQF

V: TRBV4-1
J: TRBJ2-3
CDR3: ASSPRPGTDTQY

V: TRBV5-6
J: TRBJ2-7
CDR3: ASSFLGRGSSYEQY

V: TRBV5-1
J: TRBJ1-2
CDR3: ASRPGTADYGYT

V: TRBV9
J: TRBJ2-1
CDR3: ASSVYGRDYNEQF

V: TRBV4-1
J: TRBJ1-6
CDR3: ASSLDRPSSYNSPLH

V: TRBV30
J: TRBJ2-2
CDR3: AWSEGGGWHGELF

V: TRBV29-1
J: TRBJ1-3
CDR3: SVDSRQGAGNTIY

V: TRBV7-2
J: TRBJ2-5
CDR3: ASSSPRLQETQY

V: TRBV6-1
J: TRBJ2-3
CDR3: ASSSSRDTQY

V: TRBV6-5
J: TRBJ1-2
CDR3: ASSYDRSGYT

V: TRBV6-6
J: TRBJ1-5
CDR3: ASSYWDRGNQPQH

V: TRBV19
J: TRBJ2-7
CDR3: ASSPPEVDEQY

V: TRBV27
J: TRBJ2-5
CDR3: ASSLRVDFQETQY

V: TRBV5-4
J: TRBJ1-2
CDR3: ASSSSGTGGGGYT

V: TRBV10-1
J: TRBJ1-4
CDR3: ASLGTGGPASTNEKLF

V: TRBV18
J: TRBJ1-2
CDR3: ASSPTQEGGYT

V: TRBV4-1
J: TRBJ2-5
CDR3: ASSSSSGGQETQY

V: TRBV5-4
J: TRBJ2-3
CDR3: ASTRVGTDTQY

V: TRBV6-1
J: TRBJ2-5
CDR3: ASSVNRGSAETQY

V: TRBV7-2
J: TRBJ1-1
CDR3: ASSPGQSNTEAF

V: TRBV4-1
J: TRBJ2-1
CDR3: ASSLSGTLNEQF

V: TRBV5-1
J: TRBJ2-5
CDR3: ASSWDFTGAETQY

V: TRBV7-9
J: TRBJ2-1
CDR3: ASSSFSRGGSLVVNEQF

V: TRBV30
J: TRBJ2-5
CDR3: AWSGSGTGEY

V: TRBV10-2
J: TRBJ1-1
CDR3: ASRNDRGRLTQDDTEAF

V: TRBV4-1
J: TRBJ1-3
CDR3: ASSQDGGAGNTIY

V: TRBV6-5
J: TRBJ2-1
CDR3: ASWRVWDEQF

V: TRBV28
J: TRBJ2-2
CDR3: ASSPPRGSTGELF